A single sample gave rise to the 4 T cell receptor beta chains below, sequenced in a study of T-cell reconstitution after alpha-beta-depleted transplantation in children. Using unique molecular identifiers, the investigators prepared the TCRbeta library. TCRdb re-derived calls from the PCR reads in MiXCR, one entry per CDR3 protein. The data hold 90,000 to 130,000 distinct CDR3 sequences, with 10% observed a single time. Material: PBMCs, obtained before TCRalphabeta/CD19-depleted stem cell transplant. These receptors originate from a boy aged 2-9 years with acute lymphoblastic leukemia, due to receive a stem cell transplant.

Only a few counts were recorded for this clonotype. The chain employs TRBV5-6 and TRBJ1-5; D remains unclear. With 0 bases removed from V and 2 bases from J, the gap between germline ends came to 9 bases. The germline gives CDR1 SGHDT, CDR2 YYEEEE. The CDR3 loop spans 15 amino acids. The CDR3 spells CASSLGGFGNQPQHF. CDR3 coding DNA: TGTGCCAGCAGCTTGGGGGGTTTCGGCAATCAGCCCCAGCATTTT.

This clonotype was recorded many times. V is TRBV10-3 and J is TRBJ2-7, with 10 bases matching TRBD2. V trimming: 4 bases; J trimming: 0 bases; junction bases outside the gene matches: 3. This CDR3 has 15 amino acids. The germline V gene has CDR1 ENHRY and CDR2 SYGVKD. This CDR3 reads CAISVASGSSYEQYF. The CDR3, as DNA: TGTGCCATCAGTGTTGCTAGCGGGAGCTCCTACGAGCAGTACTTC.

This clonotype came up many times. This rearrangement joins TRBV6-5 to TRBJ2-5; 9 bases are a match to TRBD2. The V gene's germline CDR1 is MNHEY and CDR2 SVGAGI. V shed 2 bases, J shed 5 bases, and the junction held 9 bases outside the gene matches. The CDR3 sequence is 16 residues long. In nucleotides, the CDR3 is TGTGCCAGCAGTTACCCCTCGGCGGGAGGGCGGGAGACCCAGTACTTC. Translation gives CASSYPSAGGRETQYF.

This chain links TRBV20-1 with TRBJ2-1, with 9 bases aligning to TRBD2. Trimming cost V 0 bases and J 1 base; bases outside gene matches: 13. The germline V gene has CDR1 DFQATT and CDR2 SNEGSKA (reference sequence). The CDR3 runs 19 residues. Written as DNA, the CDR3 is TGCAGTGCTAGAGATTTGTGGCGGGAGGGCCCTATGTCCTACAATGAGCAGTTCTTC. Translation gives CSARDLWREGPMSYNEQFF.